These T cell receptor beta chains were read from a single sample in a study of blood T cells in healthy people across ages. From the 5' RACE reads, TCRdb called clonotypes with MiXCR, one entry per CDR3 protein. The sample consists of roughly 2 million distinct CDR3 sequences, just under 50% of them appearing once. The sample comprised blood. The receptors derive from a woman between 40 and 50 years old in good health. Each CDR3 is given with its conserved first and last residue. The order of the fields is clone size, D gene, V gene, J gene, CDR3 protein, CDR3 DNA. The D gene is left open where the match is weak. The listing skips clone size in some rows; elsewhere it reads once, few, many or a size class.

clone_size: NA; d_call: NA; v_call: TRBV7-9; j_call: TRBJ2-2; cdr3_aa: CASSLVRSANTGELFF; cdr3_nt: TGTGCCAGCAGCTTAGTTCGATCTGCGAACACCGGGGAGCTGTTTTTT
clone_size: NA; d_call: TRBD1; v_call: TRBV20-1; j_call: TRBJ2-7; cdr3_aa: CSARAVTGNYEQYF; cdr3_nt: TGCAGTGCTAGAGCCGTGACAGGGAACTACGAGCAGTACTTC
clone_size: many; d_call: TRBD2; v_call: TRBV7-2; j_call: TRBJ2-1; cdr3_aa: CASSPTSGGANEQFF; cdr3_nt: TGTGCCAGCAGCCCCACTAGCGGGGGGGCCAATGAGCAGTTCTTC
clone_size: NA; d_call: NA; v_call: TRBV20-1; j_call: TRBJ1-6; cdr3_aa: CSARDPRGAVSPLHF; cdr3_nt: TGCAGTGCTAGAGATCCCCGGGGGGCTGTGTCACCCCTCCACTTT
clone_size: NA; d_call: NA; v_call: TRBV2; j_call: TRBJ1-1; cdr3_aa: CASIPTGEGNTEAFF; cdr3_nt: TGTGCCAGCATTCCTACTGGGGAGGGCAACACTGAAGCTTTCTTT
clone_size: few; d_call: TRBD1; v_call: TRBV9; j_call: TRBJ2-1; cdr3_aa: CASSFRQGAVDEQFF; cdr3_nt: TGTGCCAGCAGCTTCAGACAGGGGGCGGTGGATGAGCAGTTCTTC
clone_size: NA; d_call: NA; v_call: TRBV6-1; j_call: TRBJ1-5; cdr3_aa: CASSEGGDRNQPQHF; cdr3_nt: TGTGCCAGCAGTGAAGGGGGGGACCGAAATCAGCCCCAGCATTTT
clone_size: few; d_call: NA; v_call: TRBV4-2; j_call: TRBJ2-5; cdr3_aa: CASRRDLGAETQYF; cdr3_nt: TGTGCCAGCAGACGAGACCTAGGTGCCGAGACCCAGTACTTC
clone_size: NA; d_call: TRBD1; v_call: TRBV18; j_call: TRBJ2-5; cdr3_aa: CASPQGLQETQYF; cdr3_nt: TGTGCCAGCCCACAGGGGCTTCAAGAGACCCAGTACTTC
clone_size: few; d_call: TRBD1; v_call: TRBV6-5; j_call: TRBJ2-5; cdr3_aa: CASSTDRGMETQYF; cdr3_nt: TGTGCCAGCAGCACGGACAGGGGGATGGAGACCCAGTACTTC
clone_size: NA; d_call: NA; v_call: TRBV6-2/TRBV6-3; j_call: TRBJ2-7; cdr3_aa: CASSRPGLTYEQYF; cdr3_nt: TGTGCCAGCAGTCGTCCGGGACTTACCTACGAGCAGTACTTC
clone_size: NA; d_call: NA; v_call: TRBV2; j_call: TRBJ2-7; cdr3_aa: CASDRASYNEQYF; cdr3_nt: TGTGCCAGCGACAGAGCCTCCTACAATGAGCAGTACTTC
clone_size: few; d_call: NA; v_call: TRBV20-1; j_call: TRBJ2-7; cdr3_aa: CSARDATKIGAYEQYF; cdr3_nt: TGCAGTGCTAGAGACGCCACCAAAATAGGGGCCTACGAGCAGTACTTC
clone_size: NA; d_call: TRBD1; v_call: TRBV24-1; j_call: TRBJ1-5; cdr3_aa: CATSDQSGGDNQPQHF; cdr3_nt: TGTGCCACCAGTGACCAGTCAGGGGGGGACAATCAGCCCCAGCATTTT
clone_size: few; d_call: TRBD1; v_call: TRBV20-1; j_call: TRBJ1-2; cdr3_aa: CSGAGQLYGYTF; cdr3_nt: TGCAGTGGGGCGGGACAGCTTTATGGCTACACCTTC
clone_size: NA; d_call: NA; v_call: TRBV7-7; j_call: TRBJ2-1; cdr3_aa: CASSVAPDFDEQFF; cdr3_nt: TGTGCTAGCAGCGTAGCCCCGGACTTCGATGAGCAGTTCTTC
clone_size: NA; d_call: NA; v_call: TRBV12-3/TRBV12-4; j_call: TRBJ1-2; cdr3_aa: CASSPRRGGSNYGYTF; cdr3_nt: TGTGCCAGCAGTCCCCGACGTGGAGGGTCTAACTATGGCTACACCTTC
clone_size: NA; d_call: TRBD2; v_call: TRBV13; j_call: TRBJ2-3; cdr3_aa: CASSEGLAGGGTDTQYF; cdr3_nt: TGTGCCAGCAGCGAGGGACTAGCGGGGGGGGGCACAGATACGCAGTATTTT
clone_size: NA; d_call: NA; v_call: TRBV11-2; j_call: TRBJ2-3; cdr3_aa: CASSLELANTDTRYF; cdr3_nt: TGTGCCAGCAGCTTAGAGCTGGCCAACACAGATACGCGGTATTTT
clone_size: few; d_call: NA; v_call: TRBV4-3; j_call: TRBJ2-1; cdr3_aa: CASSQNSWQYNEQFF; cdr3_nt: TGCGCCAGCAGCCAAAACTCTTGGCAGTACAATGAGCAGTTCTTC